Listed below are T cell receptor beta chains from one sample, sequenced in a study of radiotherapy plus CTLA-4 blockade in lung cancer. The data were produced by immunoSEQ multiplex PCR, yet TCRdb's version contains in-frame clones alone and is incomplete. The data show approximately 35,000 clones, with roughly 85% seen just once and 5% to 7.5% held by the top ten. The starting material was peripheral blood, obtained from a patient treated with radiotherapy plus ipilimumab. These receptor sequences come from a human donor with non-small cell lung cancer who had stable disease on radiotherapy plus ipilimumab. The CDR3 runs from the conserved cysteine through the conserved F or W.

v_call: TRBV27
j_call: TRBJ2-2
cdr3_aa: CASSLSGQMNTGELFF

v_call: TRBV28
j_call: .
cdr3_aa: CASSPTGGGYEQYF

v_call: TRBV28
j_call: TRBJ1-1
cdr3_aa: CAAGGVANTEAFF

v_call: TRBV27
j_call: TRBJ2-7
cdr3_aa: CASSLSRSRERYF

v_call: TRBV2
j_call: TRBJ2-1
cdr3_aa: CASMDSSYNEQFF

v_call: TRBV7-2
j_call: TRBJ2-1
cdr3_aa: CASSLGTSGRVHEQFF

v_call: TRBV7-9
j_call: TRBJ2-3
cdr3_aa: CASSPTQREADTQYF

v_call: TRBV10-3
j_call: TRBJ2-7
cdr3_aa: CAISLHVEKDSYEQYF

v_call: TRBV5-1
j_call: TRBJ2-7
cdr3_aa: CASSLVLGPSAYEQYF

v_call: TRBV18
j_call: TRBJ2-7
cdr3_aa: CASSPPSGSYEQYF

v_call: TRBV27
j_call: TRBJ2-5
cdr3_aa: CASRGGLAGDRETQYF

v_call: TRBV29-1
j_call: TRBJ2-7
cdr3_aa: CSVSPEESGYEQYF

v_call: TRBV9
j_call: TRBJ2-7
cdr3_aa: CASSVGAGGGSYEQYF

v_call: TRBV4-3
j_call: TRBJ1-4
cdr3_aa: CASSLRGGVDEKLFF

v_call: TRBV5-6
j_call: TRBJ1-4
cdr3_aa: CASSRTGSMTNEKLFF

v_call: TRBV2
j_call: TRBJ2-7
cdr3_aa: CASSEDSRYYEQYF

v_call: TRBV13
j_call: TRBJ2-1
cdr3_aa: CASSRPTGGLGRGNEQFF

v_call: TRBV15
j_call: TRBJ2-7
cdr3_aa: CATSRGDSAYEQYF

v_call: TRBV19
j_call: TRBJ1-1
cdr3_aa: CASSSRQDATEAFF

v_call: TRBV11-2
j_call: TRBJ2-3
cdr3_aa: CASSLSSGRGTQYF

v_call: TRBV28
j_call: TRBJ1-5
cdr3_aa: CASSLLLSGQGSNQPQHF

v_call: TRBV6-5
j_call: TRBJ1-2
cdr3_aa: CASRDRGVHGYTF

v_call: TRBV9
j_call: TRBJ2-1
cdr3_aa: CASSPRLAGVAQFF

v_call: TRBV28
j_call: TRBJ2-7
cdr3_aa: CASSPRQGLAGAYEQYF

v_call: TRBV7-9
j_call: TRBJ2-7
cdr3_aa: CASSLIGGLADVSYEQYF

v_call: TRBV5-1
j_call: TRBJ1-2
cdr3_aa: CASSPGQAYGYTF

v_call: TRBV12-5
j_call: TRBJ2-7
cdr3_aa: CASGHPIQNPSHEQYF

v_call: TRBV5-8
j_call: TRBJ2-3
cdr3_aa: CASSLPERGTQYF

v_call: TRBV27
j_call: TRBJ2-1
cdr3_aa: CASSWQGRNEQFF

v_call: TRBV2
j_call: TRBJ1-2
cdr3_aa: CASDIQGSVYGYTF

v_call: TRBV5-5
j_call: TRBJ2-3
cdr3_aa: CASSLGLGTDTQYF

v_call: TRBV9
j_call: TRBJ2-6
cdr3_aa: CASSVNRNSSGANVLTF

v_call: TRBV7-2
j_call: TRBJ2-7
cdr3_aa: CASSLATGSGSYEQYF

v_call: TRBV11-2
j_call: TRBJ1-2
cdr3_aa: CASSFAGGDYGYTF

v_call: TRBV7-2
j_call: TRBJ2-3
cdr3_aa: CASSSRLAGGRTDTQYF

v_call: TRBV18
j_call: TRBJ1-1
cdr3_aa: CASSPSGGRNTEAFF

v_call: TRBV28
j_call: TRBJ2-4
cdr3_aa: CASSFTRRLAGGSRDIQYF

v_call: TRBV27
j_call: TRBJ1-1
cdr3_aa: CASSGRQGKGPEAFF

v_call: TRBV28
j_call: TRBJ1-2
cdr3_aa: CATKELSVGVYTF

v_call: TRBV11-1
j_call: TRBJ2-1
cdr3_aa: CASSLARYNEQFF

v_call: TRBV6-6
j_call: TRBJ2-7
cdr3_aa: CAIRRVREVRKYF

v_call: TRBV6-1
j_call: TRBJ1-1
cdr3_aa: CASSWGQNTEAFF

v_call: TRBV20-1
j_call: TRBJ1-5
cdr3_aa: CSEQVNQPQHF

v_call: TRBV18
j_call: TRBJ2-5
cdr3_aa: CASSPVRGAGVGMETQYF

v_call: TRBV7-9
j_call: TRBJ2-7
cdr3_aa: CASSPGYEQYF

v_call: TRBV29-1
j_call: TRBJ2-6
cdr3_aa: CSVGETGRLSGANVLTF

v_call: TRBV21-1
j_call: TRBJ2-5
cdr3_aa: CASSARTEAETQYF

v_call: TRBV27
j_call: TRBJ2-3
cdr3_aa: CASSSPRVSTDTQYF

v_call: TRBV9
j_call: TRBJ2-1
cdr3_aa: CASSLRAGGSVNEQFF

v_call: TRBV5-1
j_call: TRBJ1-4
cdr3_aa: CASSFRDRDEKLFF